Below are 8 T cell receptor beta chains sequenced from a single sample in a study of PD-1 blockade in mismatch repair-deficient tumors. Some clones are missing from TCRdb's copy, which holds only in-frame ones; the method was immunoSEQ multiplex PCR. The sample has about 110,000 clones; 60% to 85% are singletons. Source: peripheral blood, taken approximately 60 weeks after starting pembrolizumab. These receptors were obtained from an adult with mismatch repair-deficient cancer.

The CDR3 region has the DNA TGTGCCAGCAGGGGGGGGCAGTACTATGGCTACACCTTC. It codes for CASRGGQYYGYTF. V gene TRBV25-1 combines with J gene TRBJ1-2; possible D gene TRBD1, 6 bases. V was cut by 6 bases and J by 3 bases, with 11 bases left in between. The CDR3 has 13 amino acids. Germline values: CDR1 MGHDK, CDR2 SYGVNS.

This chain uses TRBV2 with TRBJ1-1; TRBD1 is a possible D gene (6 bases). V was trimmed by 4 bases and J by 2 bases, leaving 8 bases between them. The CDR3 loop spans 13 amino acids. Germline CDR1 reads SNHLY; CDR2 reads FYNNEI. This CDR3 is CASSGTVNTEAFF. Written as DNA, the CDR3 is TGTGCCAGCAGTGGGACAGTTAACACTGAAGCTTTCTTT. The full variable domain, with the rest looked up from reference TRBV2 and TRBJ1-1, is EPEVTQTPSHQVTQMGQEVILRCVPISNHLYFYWYRQILGQKVEFLVSFYNNEISEKSEIFDDQFSVERPDGSNFTLKIRSTKLEDSAMYFCASSGTVNTEAFFGQGTRLTVV.

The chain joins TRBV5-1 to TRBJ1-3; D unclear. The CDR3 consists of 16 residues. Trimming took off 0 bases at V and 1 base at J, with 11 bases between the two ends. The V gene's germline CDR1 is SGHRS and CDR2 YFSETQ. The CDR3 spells CASSLEPGLSGNTIYF. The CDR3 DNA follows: TGCGCCAGCAGCTTGGAACCGGGTCTATCTGGAAACACCATATATTTT. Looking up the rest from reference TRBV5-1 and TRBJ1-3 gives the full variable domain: KAGVTQTPRYLIKTRGQQVTLSCSPISGHRSVSWYQQTPGQGLQFLFEYFSETQRNKGNFPGRFSGRQFSNSRSEMNVSTLELGDSALYLCASSLEPGLSGNTIYFGEGSWLTVV.

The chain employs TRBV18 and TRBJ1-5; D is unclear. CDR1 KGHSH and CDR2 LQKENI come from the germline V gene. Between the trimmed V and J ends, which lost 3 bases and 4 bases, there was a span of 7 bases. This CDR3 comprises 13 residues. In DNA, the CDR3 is TGTGCCAGCTCACCGGGCTGGAATCAGCCCCAGCATTTT. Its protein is CASSPGWNQPQHF. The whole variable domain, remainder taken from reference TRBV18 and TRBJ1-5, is NAGVMQNPRHLVRRRGQEARLRCSPMKGHSHVYWYRQLPEEGLKFMVYLQKENIIDESGMPKERFSAEFPKEGPSILRIQQVVRGDSAAYFCASSPGWNQPQHFGDGTRLSIL.

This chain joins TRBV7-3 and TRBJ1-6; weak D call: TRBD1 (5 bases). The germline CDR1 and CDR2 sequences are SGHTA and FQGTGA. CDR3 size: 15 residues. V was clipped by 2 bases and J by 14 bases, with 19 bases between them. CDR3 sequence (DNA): TGTGCCAGCAGCTTATCCGGGAGGGGATTCCAAGCCCTCCACTTT. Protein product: CASSLSGRGFQALHF. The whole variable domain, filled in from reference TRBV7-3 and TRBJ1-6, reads GAGVSQTPSNKVTEKGKYVELRCDPISGHTALYWYRQSLGQGPEFLIYFQGTGAADDSGLPNDRFFAVRPEGSVSTLKIQRTERGDSAVYLCASSLSGRGFQALHFGNGTRLTVT.

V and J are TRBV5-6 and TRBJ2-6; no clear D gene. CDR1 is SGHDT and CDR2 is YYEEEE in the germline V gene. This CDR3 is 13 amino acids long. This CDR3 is CASLISGANVLTF. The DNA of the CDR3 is TGTGCTAGCCTAATCTCTGGGGCCAACGTCCTGACTTTC.

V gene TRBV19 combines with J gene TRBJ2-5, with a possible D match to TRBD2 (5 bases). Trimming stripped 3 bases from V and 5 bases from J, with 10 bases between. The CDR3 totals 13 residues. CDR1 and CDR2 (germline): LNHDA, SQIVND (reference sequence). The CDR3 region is CASSMRIAETQYF. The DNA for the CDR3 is TGTGCCAGTAGTATGAGAATAGCGGAGACCCAGTACTTC.

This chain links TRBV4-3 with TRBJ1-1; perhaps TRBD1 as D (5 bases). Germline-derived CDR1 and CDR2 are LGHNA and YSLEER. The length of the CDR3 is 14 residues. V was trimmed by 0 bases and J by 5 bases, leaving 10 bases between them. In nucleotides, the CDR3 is TGCGCCAGCAGCCAAGACAGGGCGGGTACTGAAGCTTTCTTT. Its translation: CASSQDRAGTEAFF.